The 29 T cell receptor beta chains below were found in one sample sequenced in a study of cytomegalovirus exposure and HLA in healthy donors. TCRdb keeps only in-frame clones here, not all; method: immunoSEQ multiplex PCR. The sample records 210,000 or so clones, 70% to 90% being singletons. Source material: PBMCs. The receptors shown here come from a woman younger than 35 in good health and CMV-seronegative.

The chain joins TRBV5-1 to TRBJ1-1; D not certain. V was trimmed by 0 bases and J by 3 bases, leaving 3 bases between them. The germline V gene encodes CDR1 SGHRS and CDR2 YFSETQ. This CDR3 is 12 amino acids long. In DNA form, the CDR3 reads TGCGCCAGCAGCTTGGGCGACACTGAAGCTTTCTTT. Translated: CASSLGDTEAFF.

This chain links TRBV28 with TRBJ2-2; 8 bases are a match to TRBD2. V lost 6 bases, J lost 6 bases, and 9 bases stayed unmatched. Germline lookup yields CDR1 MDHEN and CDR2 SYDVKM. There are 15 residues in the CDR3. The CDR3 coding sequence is TGTGCCAGCAGAACTCCAGGGACTAGATCCGGGGAGCTGTTTTTT. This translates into CASRTPGTRSGELFF. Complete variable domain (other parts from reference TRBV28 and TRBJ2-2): DVKVTQSSRYLVKRTGEKVFLECVQDMDHENMFWYRQDPGLGLRLIYFSYDVKMKEKGDIPEGYSVSREKKERFSLILESASTNQTSMYLCASRTPGTRSGELFFGEGSRLTVL.

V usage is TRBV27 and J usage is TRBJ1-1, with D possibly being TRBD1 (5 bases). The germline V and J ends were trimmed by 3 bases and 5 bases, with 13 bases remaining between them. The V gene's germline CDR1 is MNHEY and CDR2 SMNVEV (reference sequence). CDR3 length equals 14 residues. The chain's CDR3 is CASSFIQGRTEAFF. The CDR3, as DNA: TGTGCCAGCAGTTTTATTCAGGGCAGGACTGAAGCTTTCTTT.

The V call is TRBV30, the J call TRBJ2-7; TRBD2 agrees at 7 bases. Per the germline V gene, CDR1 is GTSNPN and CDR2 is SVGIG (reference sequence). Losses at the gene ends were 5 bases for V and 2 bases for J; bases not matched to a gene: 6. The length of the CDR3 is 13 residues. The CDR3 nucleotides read TGTGCCTGGGGACTAGGATCTACCTACGAGCAGTACTTC. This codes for CAWGLGSTYEQYF. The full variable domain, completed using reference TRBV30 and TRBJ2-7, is SQTIHQWPATLVQPVGSPLSLECTVEGTSNPNLYWYRQAAGRGLQLLFYSVGIGQISSEVPQNLSASRPQDRQFILSSKKLLLSDSGFYLCAWGLGSTYEQYFGPGTRLTVT.

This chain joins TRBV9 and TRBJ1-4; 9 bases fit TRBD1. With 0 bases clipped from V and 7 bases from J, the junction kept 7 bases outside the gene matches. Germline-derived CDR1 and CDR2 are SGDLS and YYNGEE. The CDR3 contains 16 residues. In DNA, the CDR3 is TGTGCCAGCAGCGTAGAGGACAGGGGTTTCGGTGAAAAACTGTTTTTT. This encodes CASSVEDRGFGEKLFF.

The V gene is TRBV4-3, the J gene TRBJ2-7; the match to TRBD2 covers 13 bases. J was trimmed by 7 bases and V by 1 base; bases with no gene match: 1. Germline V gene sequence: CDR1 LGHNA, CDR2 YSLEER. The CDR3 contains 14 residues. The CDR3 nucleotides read TGCGCCAGCAGCCAAGGGGGACTAGCGGGAGAGCAGTACTTC. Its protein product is CASSQGGLAGEQYF.

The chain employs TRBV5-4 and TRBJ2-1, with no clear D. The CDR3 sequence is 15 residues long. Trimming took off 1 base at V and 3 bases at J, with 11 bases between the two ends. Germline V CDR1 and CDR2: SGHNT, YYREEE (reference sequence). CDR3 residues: CASSLLMGSYNEQFF. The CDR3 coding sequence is TGTGCCAGCAGCTTGCTAATGGGCAGCTACAATGAGCAGTTCTTC.

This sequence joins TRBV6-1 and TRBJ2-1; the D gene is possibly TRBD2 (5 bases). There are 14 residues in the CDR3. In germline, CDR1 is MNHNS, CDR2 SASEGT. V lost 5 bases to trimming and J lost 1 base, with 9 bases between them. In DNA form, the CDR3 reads TGTGCCAGCAGTCCGGGGTGGTCCTACAATGAGCAGTTCTTC. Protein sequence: CASSPGWSYNEQFF.

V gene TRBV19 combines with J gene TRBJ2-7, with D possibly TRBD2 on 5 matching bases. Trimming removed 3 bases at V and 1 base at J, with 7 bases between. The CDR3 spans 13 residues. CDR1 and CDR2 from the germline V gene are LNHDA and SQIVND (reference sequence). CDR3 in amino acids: CASSMRVSYEQYF. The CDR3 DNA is TGTGCCAGTAGTATGCGGGTTTCCTACGAGCAGTACTTC.

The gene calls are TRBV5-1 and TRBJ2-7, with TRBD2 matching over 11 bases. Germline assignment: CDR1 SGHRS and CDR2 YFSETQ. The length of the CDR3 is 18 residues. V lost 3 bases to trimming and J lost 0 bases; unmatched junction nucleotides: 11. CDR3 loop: CASSSSPGLADSSYEQYF. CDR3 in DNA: TGCGCCAGCAGCTCATCTCCGGGACTAGCGGATAGCTCCTACGAGCAGTACTTC.

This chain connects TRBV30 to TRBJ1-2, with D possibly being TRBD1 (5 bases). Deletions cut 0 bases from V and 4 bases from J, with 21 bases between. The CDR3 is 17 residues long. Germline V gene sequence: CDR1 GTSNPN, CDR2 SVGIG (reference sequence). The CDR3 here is CAWSVPQGGSNTYGYTF. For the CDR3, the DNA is TGTGCCTGGAGTGTACCGCAGGGAGGAAGCAACACCTATGGCTACACCTTC. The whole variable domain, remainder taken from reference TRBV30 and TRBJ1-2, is SQTIHQWPATLVQPVGSPLSLECTVEGTSNPNLYWYRQAAGRGLQLLFYSVGIGQISSEVPQNLSASRPQDRQFILSSKKLLLSDSGFYLCAWSVPQGGSNTYGYTFGSGTRLTVV.

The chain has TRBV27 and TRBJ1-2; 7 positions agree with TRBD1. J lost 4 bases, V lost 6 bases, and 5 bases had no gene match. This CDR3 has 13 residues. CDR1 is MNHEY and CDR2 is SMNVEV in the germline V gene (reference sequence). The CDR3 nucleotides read TGTGCCAGCAGACGACAGGGTCCCTATGGCTACACCTTC. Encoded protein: CASRRQGPYGYTF.

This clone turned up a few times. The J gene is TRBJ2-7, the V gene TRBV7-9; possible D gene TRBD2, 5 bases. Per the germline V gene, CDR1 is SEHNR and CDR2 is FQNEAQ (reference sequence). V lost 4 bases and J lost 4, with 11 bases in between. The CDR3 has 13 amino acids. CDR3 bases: TGTGCCAGCAGCTGGAGCGGCCTATACGAGCAGTACTTC. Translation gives CASSWSGLYEQYF.

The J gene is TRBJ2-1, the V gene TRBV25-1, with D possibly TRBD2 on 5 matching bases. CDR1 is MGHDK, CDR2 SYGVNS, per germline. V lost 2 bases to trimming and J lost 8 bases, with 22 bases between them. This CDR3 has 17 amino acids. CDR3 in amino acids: CASSETRFRLEVDEQFF. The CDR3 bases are TGTGCCAGCAGTGAAACCCGCTTCAGGCTGGAGGTCGATGAGCAGTTCTTC.

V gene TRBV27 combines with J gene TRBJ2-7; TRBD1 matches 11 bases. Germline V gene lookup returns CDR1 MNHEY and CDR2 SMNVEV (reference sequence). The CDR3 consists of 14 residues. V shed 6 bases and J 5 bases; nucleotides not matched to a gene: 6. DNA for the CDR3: TGTGCCAGCAGCCCGGGACAGGGGGTGGACGAGCAGTACTTC. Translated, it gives CASSPGQGVDEQYF.

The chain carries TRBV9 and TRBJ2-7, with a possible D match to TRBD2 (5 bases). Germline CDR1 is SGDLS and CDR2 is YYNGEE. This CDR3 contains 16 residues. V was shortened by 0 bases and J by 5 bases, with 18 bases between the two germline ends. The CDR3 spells CASSVEGRGSYDEQYF. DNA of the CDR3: TGTGCCAGCAGCGTAGAGGGCCGAGGGAGTTACGACGAGCAGTACTTC.

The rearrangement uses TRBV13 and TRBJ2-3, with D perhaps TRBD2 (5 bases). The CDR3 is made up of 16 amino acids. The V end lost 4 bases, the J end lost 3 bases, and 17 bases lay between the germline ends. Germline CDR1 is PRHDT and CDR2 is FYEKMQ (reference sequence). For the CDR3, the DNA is TGTGCCAGCAGCTCCCCGGACTTTACCAGAACAGATACGCAGTATTTT. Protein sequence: CASSSPDFTRTDTQYF.

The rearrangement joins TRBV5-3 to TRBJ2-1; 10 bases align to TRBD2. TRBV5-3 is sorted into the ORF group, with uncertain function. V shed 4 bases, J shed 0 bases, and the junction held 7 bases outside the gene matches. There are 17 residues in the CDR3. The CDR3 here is CARSIKREGSSYNEQFF. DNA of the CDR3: TGTGCCAGAAGCATTAAGCGGGAGGGGAGCTCCTACAATGAGCAGTTCTTC.

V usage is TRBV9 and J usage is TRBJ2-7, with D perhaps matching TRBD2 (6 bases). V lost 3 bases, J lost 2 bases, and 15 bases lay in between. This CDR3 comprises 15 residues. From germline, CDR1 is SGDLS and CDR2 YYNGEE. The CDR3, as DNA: TGTGCCAGCAGCGACAAGGACTACCCCACCTACGAGCAGTACTTC. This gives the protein CASSDKDYPTYEQYF.

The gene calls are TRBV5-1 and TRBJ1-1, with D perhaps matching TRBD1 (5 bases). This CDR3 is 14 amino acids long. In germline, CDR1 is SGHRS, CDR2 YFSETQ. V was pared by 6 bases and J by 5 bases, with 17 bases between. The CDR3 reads CASTSGTGGTEAFF. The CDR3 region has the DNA TGCGCCAGCACATCCGGGACGGGAGGGACTGAAGCTTTCTTT.

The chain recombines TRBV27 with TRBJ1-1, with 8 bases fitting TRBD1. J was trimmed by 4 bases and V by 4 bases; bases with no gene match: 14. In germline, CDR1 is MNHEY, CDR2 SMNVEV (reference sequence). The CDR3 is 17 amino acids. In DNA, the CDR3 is TGTGCCAGCAGTTCAACGACCGGGACAGGATTTCTCACTGAAGCTTTCTTT. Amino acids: CASSSTTGTGFLTEAFF.

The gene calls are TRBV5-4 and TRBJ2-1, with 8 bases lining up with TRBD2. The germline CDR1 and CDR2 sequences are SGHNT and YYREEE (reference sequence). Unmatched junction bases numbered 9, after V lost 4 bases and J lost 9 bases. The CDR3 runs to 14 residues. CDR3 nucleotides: TGTGCCAGCAGCCCGGGGACTAGAGTTATTGAGCAGTTCTTC. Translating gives CASSPGTRVIEQFF.

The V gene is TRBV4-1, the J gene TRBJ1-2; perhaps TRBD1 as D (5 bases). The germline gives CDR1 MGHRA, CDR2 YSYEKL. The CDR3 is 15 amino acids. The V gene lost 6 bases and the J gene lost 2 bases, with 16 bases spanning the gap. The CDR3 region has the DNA TGCGCCAGCAGGGTAAACAAAGGGGCCAACTATGGCTACACCTTC. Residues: CASRVNKGANYGYTF.

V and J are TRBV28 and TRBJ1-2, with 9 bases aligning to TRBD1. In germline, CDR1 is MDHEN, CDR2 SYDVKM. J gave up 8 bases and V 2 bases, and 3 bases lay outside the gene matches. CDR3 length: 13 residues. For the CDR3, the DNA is TGTGCCAGCAGTTTAAAAGGGACAGGGGGCTACACCTTC. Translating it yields CASSLKGTGGYTF.

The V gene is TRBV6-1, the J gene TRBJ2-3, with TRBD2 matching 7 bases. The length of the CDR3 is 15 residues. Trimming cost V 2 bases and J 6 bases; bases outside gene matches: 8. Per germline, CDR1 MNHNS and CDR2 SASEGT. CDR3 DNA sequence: TGTGCCAGCAGTGAAATCGGCGGGAGTAGCGATACGCAGTATTTT. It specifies CASSEIGGSSDTQYF.

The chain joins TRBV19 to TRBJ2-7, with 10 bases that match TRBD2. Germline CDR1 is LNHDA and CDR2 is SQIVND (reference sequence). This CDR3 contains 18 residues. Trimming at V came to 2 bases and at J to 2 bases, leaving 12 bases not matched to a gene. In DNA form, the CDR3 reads TGTGCCAGTAGTATACGTGGGCTCACTAGCGGGGATCCCTACGAGCAGTACTTC. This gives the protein CASSIRGLTSGDPYEQYF.

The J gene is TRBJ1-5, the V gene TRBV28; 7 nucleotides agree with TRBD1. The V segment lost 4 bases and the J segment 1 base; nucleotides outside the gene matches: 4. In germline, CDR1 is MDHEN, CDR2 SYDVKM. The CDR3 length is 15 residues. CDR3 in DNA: TGTGCCAGCAGTTCAGGGGGAAGGAGCAATCAGCCCCAGCATTTT. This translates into CASSSGGRSNQPQHF.

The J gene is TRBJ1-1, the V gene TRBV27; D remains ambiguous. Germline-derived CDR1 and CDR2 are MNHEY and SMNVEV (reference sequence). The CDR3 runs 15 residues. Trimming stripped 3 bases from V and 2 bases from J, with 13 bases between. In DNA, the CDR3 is TGTGCCAGCAGTTTCTTAGAATCTGCTAACACTGAAGCTTTCTTT. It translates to CASSFLESANTEAFF.

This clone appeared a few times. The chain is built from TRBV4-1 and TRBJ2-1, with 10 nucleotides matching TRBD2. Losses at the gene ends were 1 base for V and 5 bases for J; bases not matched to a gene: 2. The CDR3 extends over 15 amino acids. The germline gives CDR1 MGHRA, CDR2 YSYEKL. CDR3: CASSQGTSGNNEQFF. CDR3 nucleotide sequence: TGCGCCAGCAGCCAAGGGACTAGCGGCAACAATGAGCAGTTCTTC.